The sequence of this T cell receptor beta chain was determined in a study of CD8+ T cells in alopecia areata. General study results and limits: Sequencing of scalp samples also includes resident alphabeta T cells from normal skin. Relative to normal scalp, lesional scalp, especially alopecia totalis/universalis, showed higher clonality.

The V and J ends lost 7 bases and 7 bases, in that order; junction bases with no gene match: 9. This CDR3 is built from 13 residues. Germline CDR1 is MGHDK and CDR2 is SYGVNS. In regard to this clone: The antigen remains undetermined.

CD4+ lymphocytes from a handful of patients underwent sorting into CD25+CD127- populations. Specimens obtained from alopecia areata patients comprised lesional scalp punch biopsies and peripheral blood. As the sequencing template, cDNA was produced by extracting RNA and reverse transcribing it. Sequencing used immunoSEQ multiplex PCR; TCRdb keeps in-frame clones, though not all of them. The table records 35,000 or so clones, around half of them present only once. This chain connects TRBV25-1 to TRBJ1-2; 7 bases fit TRBD1. Input material: CD4+ Tregs sorted from blood. The TCR was taken from a human donor with alopecia areata. The DNA for the CDR3 is TGTGCCAGCACCCGACAGGGTACGGCTGGCTACACCTTC. It codes for CASTRQGTAGYTF.